The 31 T cell receptor beta chains reported below all come from one sample, sequenced in a study of tumor-infiltrating lymphocytes in primary liver carcinoma. Unsorted whole blood yielded the blood RNA, and germline DNA was also extracted. TCR beta cDNA was made from approximately 540 ng total RNA with a constant-region primer. Each TCR beta library was derived from three nested multiplex PCR rounds that employed slightly modified ARM-PCR. Researchers ran the first two PCR rounds for approximately 9 cycles each with TRBV1-TRBV30 forward primers and a C-beta reverse primer. Via MiXCR, TCRdb re-called the multiplex PCR reads, giving one row per CDR3 protein. The data contain under 200,000 distinct CDR3 sequences, roughly 61% of them singletons. The sequencing sample was made of peripheral blood. All receptors derive from an older woman with primary liver carcinoma and hepatitis B virus infection.

This clonotype occurred many times. The rearrangement uses TRBV11-3 and TRBJ2-4; perhaps TRBD2 as D (5 bases). This CDR3 region has 18 residues. V was shortened by 0 bases and J by 3 bases, with 18 bases between the two germline ends. Looked up from germline, CDR1 is SGHNT and CDR2 is YENEEA. The CDR3 reads CASSLEAGPTRGKNIQYF. The CDR3 nucleotides are TGTGCCAGCAGCTTAGAAGCTGGCCCAACTCGGGGCAAAAACATTCAGTACTTC. The full variable domain, completed using reference TRBV11-3 and TRBJ2-4, is EAGVVQSPRYKIIEKKQPVAFWCNPISGHNTLYWYLQNLGQGPELLIRYENEEAVDDSQLPKDRFSAERLKGVDSTLKIQPAELGDSAVYLCASSLEAGPTRGKNIQYFGAGTRLSVL.

This clonotype has only one observation. The V gene is TRBV29-1, the J gene TRBJ2-7, with 10 positions matching TRBD2. The CDR3 runs to 15 residues. V was clipped by 3 bases and J by 7 bases; unmatched bases: 12. CDR1 and CDR2 from the germline V gene are SQVTM and ANQGSEA. Written as DNA, the CDR3 is TGCAGCGTTGACCCAGCTAGCGGGAGCCCGGGAGAGCAGTACTTC. Amino acids: CSVDPASGSPGEQYF.

J is TRBJ1-2 and V is TRBV6-5; D gene ambiguous. This CDR3 comprises 14 residues. Per the germline V gene, CDR1 is MNHEY and CDR2 is SVGAGI. V was pared by 7 bases and J by 4 bases, with 16 bases between. The CDR3 reads CASKMGSSPYGYTF. The CDR3 DNA reads as TGTGCCAGCAAGATGGGTTCTAGTCCCTATGGCTACACCTTC.

About this clonotype: Because the CDR3 is missing its conserved closing phenylalanine or tryptophan, this is likely a read error. V usage is TRBV5-1 and J usage is TRBJ2-3; 8 positions agree with TRBD1. This CDR3 region has 15 residues. CDR1 and CDR2 (germline): SGHRS, YFSETQ. Trimming at V came to 2 bases and at J to 2 bases, leaving 4 bases not matched to a gene. This chain's CDR3 is CASSFGTGFTDTQYL. CDR3 nucleotide sequence: TGCGCCAGCAGCTTCGGGACAGGATTCACAGATACGCAGTATTTA.

This clonotype was counted a single time. This sequence joins TRBV19 and TRBJ1-5, with D possibly being TRBD1 (6 bases). CDR1 LNHDA and CDR2 SQIVND come from the germline V gene (reference sequence). V shed 8 bases and J shed 0 bases, with 14 bases lying between them. The CDR3 is made up of 15 amino acids. The CDR3 loop is CASARPGVSNQPQHF. CDR3 nucleotide sequence: TGTGCCAGTGCTCGACCAGGGGTTAGCAATCAGCCCCAGCATTTT.

This clonotype was observed many times. The chain links TRBV6-1 to TRBJ2-5; D possibly matches TRBD1 or TRBD2 (5 bases each). Germline CDR1 is MNHNS and CDR2 is SASEGT. Deletions cut 8 bases from V and 3 bases from J, with 13 bases between. There are 13 residues in the CDR3. CDR3 protein: CASPPVGEETQYF. The CDR3, as DNA: TGTGCCAGCCCTCCGGTGGGGGAAGAGACCCAGTACTTC.

The chain uses TRBV2 and TRBJ2-3; D is undetermined. Germline lookup yields CDR1 SNHLY and CDR2 FYNNEI. Trimming shortened V by 1 base and J by 0 bases, and 8 bases separated the two germline ends. The CDR3 extends over 15 amino acids. This CDR3 is CASSEGQTSTDTQYF. CDR3 nucleotides: TGTGCCAGCAGTGAAGGGCAGACTAGCACAGATACGCAGTATTTT. The complete variable domain, with remaining parts taken from reference TRBV2 and TRBJ2-3, reads EPEVTQTPSHQVTQMGQEVILRCVPISNHLYFYWYRQILGQKVEFLVSFYNNEISEKSEIFDDQFSVERPDGSNFTLKIRSTKLEDSAMYFCASSEGQTSTDTQYFGPGTRLTVL.

This clonotype occurred many times. The J gene is TRBJ1-2, the V gene TRBV6-5, with a possible D match to TRBD1 (6 bases). This CDR3 is built from 12 residues. The germline V and J ends were trimmed by 2 bases and 8 bases, with 9 bases remaining between them. CDR1 is MNHEY, CDR2 SVGAGI, per germline. For the CDR3, the DNA is TGTGCCAGCAGTTACATTGGGGGCGGCTACACCTTC. Translation gives CASSYIGGGYTF.

This clonotype has a count of ten or more. The J gene is TRBJ2-5, the V gene TRBV6-2 or TRBV6-3; 8 positions match TRBD2. J was trimmed by 4 bases and V by 1 base; bases with no gene match: 2. The CDR3 has 14 amino acids. The germline CDR1 and CDR2 sequences are MNHEY and SVGEGT. The CDR3 nucleotides read TGTGCCAGCAGTTACTACGGGAGGGGAGAGACCCAGTACTTC. Amino acid sequence: CASSYYGRGETQYF.

This clonotype was recorded once. The genes are TRBV4-2 and TRBJ2-7; no clear D. V gave up 0 bases and J gave up 3 bases, with 9 bases separating them. Germline values: CDR1 LGHNA, CDR2 YNFKEQ. There are 14 residues in the CDR3. The CDR3 coding sequence is TGTGCCAGCAGCCAAGACACATGGAGCTACGAGCAGTACTTC. This translates into CASSQDTWSYEQYF.

Of note for this clonotype: Compared with germline, one end of the junction differs, possibly owing to a read error. The V call is TRBV11-2, the J call TRBJ2-2; 11 nucleotides line up with TRBD2. Germline CDR1 is SGHAT and CDR2 is FQNNGV. The CDR3 sequence is 16 residues long. The CDR3, as DNA: TGCGCCAGCAGCTTCACACTAGCGGGAGTTCAGGGGGAGCTGTTTTTT. It yields the protein CASSFTLAGVQGELFF.

Regarding this clonotype: A read error may explain this, as a much larger clone is one base away. The chain is built from TRBV4-1 and TRBJ2-5; perhaps TRBD2 as D (5 bases). Trimming stripped 1 base from V and 3 bases from J, with 12 bases between. There are 15 residues in the CDR3. Germline V gives CDR1 MGHRA, CDR2 YSYEKL. CDR3 region: CASSQASRREETQYF. The DNA of the CDR3 is TGCGCCAGCAGCCAAGCTAGCAGGAGAGAAGAGACCCAGTACTTC.

To note about this clonotype: One end of the junction varies from germline; a read error may be responsible. V is TRBV10-3 and J is TRBJ2-2; 12 positions agree with TRBD2. The CDR3 is 16 residues long. The germline gives CDR1 ENHRY, CDR2 SYGVKD. CDR3 coding DNA: TGTACCATCGCCTGGACTAGCGGGACGAACACCGGGGAGCTGTTTTTT. This sequence encodes CTIAWTSGTNTGELFF.

A remark on this clonotype: A much larger clone sits a single nucleotide away, making a read error possible. This chain connects TRBV12-3 or TRBV12-4 to TRBJ2-7; 9 nucleotides match TRBD1. CDR3 length: 15 residues. J was trimmed by 2 bases and V by 4 bases; bases with no gene match: 6. CDR3 region: CASSSFNRGPYEQYF. CDR3 coding DNA: TGTGCCAGCAGTTCCTTCAACAGGGGGCCCTACGAGCAGTACTTC.

This clonotype was recorded only once. This may arise from a read error, as a much more abundant clone is one base away. The chain recombines TRBV10-3 with TRBJ2-2, with 8 bases identical to TRBD1. The germline gives CDR1 ENHRY, CDR2 SYGVKD. This CDR3 has 14 amino acids. The CDR3 loop is CAIRVQGDTGKLFF. CDR3 DNA sequence: TGTGCCATCAGGGTACAGGGGGACACCGGGAAGCTGTTTTTT.

In the case of this clonotype: Compared with germline, one end of the junction differs, possibly owing to a read error. The chain uses TRBV12-3 or TRBV12-4 and TRBJ1-1; D unclear. The CDR3 is made up of 11 amino acids. Written as DNA, the CDR3 is TGTGCCAGTATCCTGCGGGGAGAAGTTTTCTTT. Amino acid sequence: CASILRGEVFF.

The chain combines TRBV10-1 with TRBJ2-1; D might be TRBD1 or TRBD2, each matching 5 bases. Between the trimmed V and J ends, which lost 0 bases and 9 bases, there was a span of 12 bases. Germline V lookup: CDR1 WNHNN, CDR2 SYGVQD (reference sequence). This CDR3 spans 14 amino acids. The CDR3 here is CASSESRGPGEQFF. The CDR3, as DNA: TGCGCCAGCAGTGAGTCGAGGGGACCCGGTGAGCAGTTCTTC.

This clonotype was seen ten or more times. This chain uses TRBV11-3 with TRBJ2-3, with no clear D. The ends were cut back, 2 bases at V and 2 bases at J, with 5 bases in the middle. Germline lookup yields CDR1 SGHNT and CDR2 YENEEA. The CDR3 runs to 13 residues. Here the CDR3 DNA reads TGTGCCAGCAGCTTAAGGTCCACAGATACGCAGTATTTT. Amino acids: CASSLRSTDTQYF.

Concerning this clonotype: Sequence at one end of the junction differs from germline and may be a read error. The chain combines TRBV11-2 with TRBJ2-7; a possible D gene is TRBD2 (6 bases). The CDR3 extends over 15 amino acids. Germline V CDR1 and CDR2: SGHAT, FQNNGV. The CDR3 sequence: CASSLVADSSYVQYF. In DNA form, the CDR3 reads TGTGCCAGCAGCTTGGTAGCGGATAGCTCCTACGTGCAGTACTTC.

The count of this clonotype is one. This rearrangement joins TRBV14 to TRBJ1-2; the D is unclear. CDR3 size: 14 residues. Trimming left V 2 bases short and J 3 bases short, with 10 bases between. From germline, CDR1 is SGHDN and CDR2 FVKESK. CDR3 residues: CASSQLGSHYGYTF. The CDR3 nucleotides read TGTGCCAGCAGCCAACTCGGCAGCCACTATGGCTACACCTTC.

A word on this clonotype: The junction and the germline gene differ at one end; a read error may be behind it. The chain couples TRBV28 to TRBJ2-3; TRBD1 is a possible D gene (5 bases). The germline V gene has CDR1 MDHEN and CDR2 SYDVKM. CDR3 length: 13 amino acids. The DNA for the CDR3 is TGTGCCAGCAATCTTCAGGGTCCATATACACAGTATTTT. It translates to CASNLQGPYTQYF. Using reference TRBV28 and TRBJ2-3 for the parts outside the CDR3, the full variable domain is DVKVTQSSRYLVKRTGEKVFLECVQDMDHENMFWYRQDPGLGLRLIYFSYDVKMKEKGDIPEGYSVSREKKERFSLILESASTNQTSMYLCASNLQGPYTQYFGPGTRLTVL.

This clonotype was observed once. At one boundary the junction diverges from the germline segment, which might be a read error. This sequence joins TRBV5-1 and TRBJ2-1; 12 bases match TRBD2. Germline CDR1 is SGHRS and CDR2 is YFSETQ. This CDR3 is 16 amino acids long. CDR3 loop: CANSSDGLAGSRKQFF. The DNA of the CDR3 is TGCGCCAACAGCTCAGACGGACTAGCGGGATCTCGTAAGCAGTTCTTC.

This clonotype was seen only a few times. V and J are TRBV14 and TRBJ1-2; D is ambiguous. Germline loops: CDR1 SGHDN, CDR2 FVKESK. The CDR3 spans 12 residues. V was clipped by 3 bases and J by 8 bases, with 10 bases between them. Here the CDR3 reads CASSHRERGYTF. The CDR3 DNA follows: TGTGCCAGCAGCCACCGGGAGAGGGGCTACACCTTC.

With respect to this clonotype: A much larger clone differs from this one at a single base, so this may be a read error. V gene TRBV6-2 or TRBV6-3 combines with J gene TRBJ2-7; D unclear. Germline V CDR1 and CDR2: MNHEY, SVGEGT. The CDR3 is 13 amino acids. The CDR3 here is CAGSPGPDYEQYF. In nucleotides, the CDR3 is TGTGCCGGCAGCCCCGGGCCAGACTACGAGCAGTACTTC.

Of note for this clonotype: Here the CDR3 omits its conserved ending phenylalanine or tryptophan, so a read error is the likely source. Because the CDR3's place on the DNA is in doubt, the DNA is left out and the CDR3 is given as listed by TCRdb. J is TRBJ2-1 and V is TRBV11-2; TRBD1, the table's D call, was not compared with the DNA. CDR1 and CDR2 from the germline V gene are SGHAT and FQNNGV. The CDR3 contains 15 residues when both ends are counted. The CDR3: CASSGMGQMGNERFS.

For this clonotype: Germline is not matched at one junction end, which may reflect a read error. This rearrangement joins TRBV11-2 to TRBJ2-7; maybe TRBD2 (6 bases). The CDR3 spans 14 residues. Germline V CDR1 and CDR2: SGHAT, FQNNGV. This CDR3 reads CASSLTSVAYERYF. CDR3 bases: TGTGCCAGCAGCTTGACTAGTGTTGCCTACGAGCGGTACTTC.

In regard to this clonotype: The junction differs from germline at one of its ends, possibly a read error. The chain is built from TRBV5-4 and TRBJ2-3; 10 bases fit TRBD2. Germline V gives CDR1 SGHNT, CDR2 YYREEE (reference sequence). The CDR3 is made up of 15 amino acids. This chain's CDR3 is CASTPRTSGTDTLYF. The CDR3 region has the DNA TGTGCCAGCACCCCCAGGACTAGCGGCACAGATACGCTGTATTTT.

The chain has TRBV6-4 and TRBJ2-5; TRBD2 matches at 7 bases. This CDR3 is 13 amino acids long. The V segment lost 6 bases and the J segment 5 bases; nucleotides outside the gene matches: 6. CDR1 is MRHNA, CDR2 SNTAGT, per germline. CDR3: CASSQREGETQYF. The CDR3 coding sequence is TGTGCCAGCAGCCAGAGGGAGGGGGAGACCCAGTACTTC.

Notes on this clonotype: This sequence may be a read error, since a much larger clone differs from it by one base. The V and J genes are TRBV5-6 and TRBJ2-2; no reliable D call. Trimming stripped 3 bases from V and 0 bases from J, with 12 bases between. Germline CDR1 is SGHDT and CDR2 is YYEEEE. CDR3 length equals 16 residues. This chain's CDR3 is CASSSVPKANTGELFF. The CDR3 bases are TGTGCCAGCAGCTCCGTCCCCAAGGCGAACACCGGGGAGCTGTTTTTT.

Remarks on this clonotype: A much bigger clone sits one base away, suggesting this may be a read error. V usage is TRBV29-1 and J usage is TRBJ1-1, with 9 bases identical to TRBD1. This CDR3 comprises 13 residues. Germline CDR1 is SQVTM and CDR2 is ANQGSEA. V shed 7 bases and J 1 base; nucleotides not matched to a gene: 4. This chain's CDR3 is CSEDRGKNTEAFF. The CDR3 nucleotides read TGCAGCGAGGACAGGGGAAAGAACACTGAAGCTTTCTTT. The full variable domain, in which reference TRBV29-1 and TRBJ1-1 provide the parts outside the CDR3, is SAVISQKPSRDICQRGTSLTIQCQVDSQVTMMFWYRQQPGQSLTLIATANQGSEATYESGFVIDKFPISRPNLTFSTLTVSNMSPEDSSIYLCSEDRGKNTEAFFGQGTRLTVV.

This clonotype was counted only a few times. The CDR3 is CASSEMTGGLGEQYF. The CDR3 DNA follows: TGCGCCAGCAGTGAGATGACGGGAGGGCTTGGCGAGCAGTACTTC. The chain uses TRBV10-1 and TRBJ2-7; 8 bases match TRBD2. The CDR3 is 15 residues long. The germline V gene encodes CDR1 WNHNN and CDR2 SYGVQD (reference sequence). With V trimmed by 2 bases and J by 6 bases, 9 bases remained unmatched.